Following are 17 T cell receptor beta chains from one sample sequenced in a study of technical replicates of blood from a handful of donors. The assay was immunoSEQ multiplex PCR, and TCRdb's table has in-frame clones only and misses some. The sample has around 84,000 clones, around nine tenths seen once. Specimen: T cells isolated from PBMCs. These receptors were taken from a human donor in good health.

The rearrangement joins TRBV4-2 to TRBJ2-7; D unclear. This CDR3 is built from 16 residues. Per germline, CDR1 LGHNA and CDR2 YNFKEQ. V lost 3 bases to trimming and J lost 0 bases, with 15 bases between them. The CDR3 loop reads CASSQPWQAPSYEQYF. In nucleotides, the CDR3 is TGTGCCAGCAGCCAGCCCTGGCAGGCCCCCTCCTACGAGCAGTACTTC.

CDR3 sequence: CASSEGPQYF. The CDR3 coding sequence is TGTGCCAGCAGTGAGGGGCCTCAGTATTTT. The gene calls are TRBV6-1 and TRBJ2-3; possibly TRBD1 for D (5 bases). Trimming pared 3 bases from V and 12 bases from J, leaving 7 bases between. The germline V gene encodes CDR1 MNHNS and CDR2 SASEGT. The CDR3 has 10 residues.

The chain is built from TRBV6-6 and TRBJ2-1; tentative D call: TRBD1 (5 bases). This CDR3 region has 14 residues. Trimming took off 2 bases at V and 8 bases at J, with 13 bases between the two ends. In germline, CDR1 is MNHNY, CDR2 SVGAGI (reference sequence). The CDR3 here is CASSYQGWEYEQFF. CDR3 bases: TGTGCCAGCAGTTACCAGGGATGGGAATATGAGCAGTTCTTC.

The rearrangement uses TRBV7-9 and TRBJ2-1; D possibly corresponds to TRBD2 (7 bases). The CDR3 is 16 amino acids. Germline V gene lookup returns CDR1 SEHNR and CDR2 FQNEAQ (reference sequence). Trimming stripped 5 bases from V and 2 bases from J, with 16 bases between. The CDR3 sequence is CASSNPPGGPYNEQFF. The CDR3 region has the DNA TGTGCCAGCAGCAACCCTCCGGGGGGCCCCTACAATGAGCAGTTCTTC.

This clone was seen more than once but under ten times. The rearrangement links TRBV6-4 to TRBJ2-5; D is unresolved. The CDR3 consists of 15 residues. The V gene's germline CDR1 is MRHNA and CDR2 SNTAGT. The V end was cut by 0 bases, the J end by 2 bases, with 10 bases between. The chain's CDR3 is CASSDSSGGQETQYF. The DNA for the CDR3 is TGTGCCAGCAGTGACTCGAGTGGCGGACAAGAGACCCAGTACTTC.

The V call is TRBV5-1, the J call TRBJ2-1, with a possible D match to TRBD2 (6 bases). The V end was cut by 3 bases, the J end by 13 bases, with 17 bases between. The germline CDR1 and CDR2 sequences are SGHRS and YFSETQ. The CDR3 length is 13 residues. CDR3 DNA sequence: TGCGCCAGCAGCTCACAACGGGACTTACCACAGTTCTTC. Its translation is CASSSQRDLPQFF.

DNA for the CDR3: TGTGCCAGCAGCCTTCCCGGGACAGATAGCTCCTACGAGCAGTACTTC. It specifies CASSLPGTDSSYEQYF. The rearrangement joins TRBV5-4 to TRBJ2-7, with 7 bases aligning to TRBD1. Trimming cost V 4 bases and J 0 bases; bases outside gene matches: 10. The germline CDR1 and CDR2 sequences are SGHNT and YYREEE (reference sequence). CDR3 length equals 16 residues.

The chain has TRBV18 and TRBJ2-7; tentatively, D is TRBD1 (5 bases). V was pared by 3 bases and J by 5 bases, with 8 bases between. Looked up from germline, CDR1 is KGHSH and CDR2 is LQKENI. The CDR3 runs to 12 residues. This chain's CDR3 is CASSPLGDEQYF. The DNA for the CDR3 is TGTGCCAGCTCACCCTTAGGGGACGAGCAGTACTTC.

This clone was found once. This rearrangement joins TRBV29-1 to TRBJ2-3; D is perhaps TRBD2 (5 bases). From germline, CDR1 is SQVTM and CDR2 ANQGSEA. The germline V and J ends were trimmed by 6 bases and 6 bases, with 16 bases remaining between them. This CDR3 comprises 13 residues. CDR3 sequence reads: CSVRGILVDTQYF. DNA for the CDR3: TGCAGCGTCCGGGGAATTCTAGTGGATACGCAGTATTTT.

This rearrangement joins TRBV6-5 to TRBJ1-2, with 9 bases lining up with TRBD1. Trimming removed 5 bases from V and 5 bases from J; junction bases left unmatched: 6. The germline CDR1 and CDR2 sequences are MNHEY and SVGAGI. The CDR3 runs 14 residues. CDR3 loop: CASSRRDRAYGYTF. The CDR3 DNA reads TGTGCCAGCAGTCGCCGGGACAGGGCTTATGGCTACACCTTC.

In the case of this clone: A read error may account for a junction end that differs from germline. V is TRBV7-7 and J is TRBJ2-2; 7 nucleotides agree with TRBD1. Germline V gene data show CDR1 as SSHAT and CDR2 as FNYEAQ (reference sequence). CDR3 length equals 16 residues. The CDR3 here is CASTLAGQGDTGELFF. In DNA, the CDR3 is TGTGCTAGCACTTTGGCCGGGCAGGGGGACACCGGGGAGCTGTTTTTT. Looking up the rest from reference TRBV7-7 and TRBJ2-2 gives the full variable domain: GAGVSQSPRYKVTKRGQDVTLRCDPISSHATLYWYQQALGQGPEFLTYFNYEAQPDKSGLPSDRFSAERPEGSISTLTIQRTEQRDSAMYRCASTLAGQGDTGELFFGEGSRLTVL.

In nucleotides, the CDR3 is TGCAGTGCTGCGGGGTTAACAGGGGCCAACGTCCTGACTTTC. Translated, it gives CSAAGLTGANVLTF. The chain couples TRBV29-1 to TRBJ2-6, with a weak D call TRBD2 (6 bases). CDR3 size: 14 residues. Germline V lookup: CDR1 SQVTM, CDR2 ANQGSEA.

The J gene is TRBJ2-7, the V gene TRBV11-2, with 7 bases fitting TRBD1. V shed 3 bases and J 4 bases; nucleotides not matched to a gene: 3. CDR1 and CDR2 from the germline V gene are SGHAT and FQNNGV. The CDR3 totals 13 residues. The CDR3 nucleotides are TGTGCCAGCAGCTTTTCACAGGGGTACGAGCAGTACTTC. Translated: CASSFSQGYEQYF.

This chain connects TRBV4-2 to TRBJ1-3; no definite D call. Germline V lookup: CDR1 LGHNA, CDR2 YNFKEQ. CDR3 length equals 15 residues. Trimming took off 1 base at V and 0 bases at J, with 7 bases between the two ends. The CDR3 loop is CASSQGEFSGNTIYF. CDR3 DNA: TGTGCCAGCAGCCAAGGGGAGTTCTCTGGAAACACCATATATTTT.

This chain joins TRBV19 and TRBJ2-3; D gene unclear. CDR3 length equals 12 residues. Trimming pared 3 bases from V and 3 bases from J, leaving 4 bases between. Germline V gene data show CDR1 as LNHDA and CDR2 as SQIVND (reference sequence). CDR3 region: CASSIHTDTQYF. In nucleotides, the CDR3 is TGTGCCAGTAGTATCCATACAGATACGCAGTATTTT.

The gene calls are TRBV28 and TRBJ2-1, with TRBD2 identical over 9 bases. This CDR3 is 15 amino acids long. CDR1 is MDHEN, CDR2 SYDVKM, per germline. V gave up 2 bases and J gave up 5 bases; unmatched junction bases: 4. The CDR3 here is CASSLGGRANNEQFF. CDR3 coding DNA: TGTGCCAGCAGTTTAGGCGGGAGGGCCAACAATGAGCAGTTCTTC.

Only one count was recorded for this clone. The chain couples TRBV4-1 to TRBJ1-1; 8 bases map to TRBD1. V lost 4 bases, J lost 1 base, and 5 bases stayed unmatched. This CDR3 is 15 amino acids long. CDR1 is MGHRA and CDR2 is YSYEKL in the germline V gene. CDR3 region: CASSPPTGANTEAFF. CDR3 sequence (DNA): TGCGCCAGCAGCCCCCCGACAGGGGCGAACACTGAAGCTTTCTTT.